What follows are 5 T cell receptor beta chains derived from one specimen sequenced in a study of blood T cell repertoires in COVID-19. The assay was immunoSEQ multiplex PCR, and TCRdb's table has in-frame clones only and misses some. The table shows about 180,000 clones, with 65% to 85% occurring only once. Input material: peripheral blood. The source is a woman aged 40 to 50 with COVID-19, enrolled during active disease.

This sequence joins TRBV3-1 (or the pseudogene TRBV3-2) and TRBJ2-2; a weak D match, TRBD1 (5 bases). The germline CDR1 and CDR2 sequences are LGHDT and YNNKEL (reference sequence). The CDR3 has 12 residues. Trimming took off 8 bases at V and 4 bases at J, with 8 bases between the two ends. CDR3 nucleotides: TGTGCCAGCGGACACCCCACCGGGGAGCTGTTTTTT. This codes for CASGHPTGELFF.

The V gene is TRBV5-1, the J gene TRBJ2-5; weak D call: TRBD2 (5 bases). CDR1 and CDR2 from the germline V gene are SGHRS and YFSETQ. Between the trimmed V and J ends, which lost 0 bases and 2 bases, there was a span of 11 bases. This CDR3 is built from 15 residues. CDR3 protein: CASSLVVARQETQYF. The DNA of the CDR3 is TGCGCCAGCAGCTTGGTCGTAGCGAGACAAGAGACCCAGTACTTC.

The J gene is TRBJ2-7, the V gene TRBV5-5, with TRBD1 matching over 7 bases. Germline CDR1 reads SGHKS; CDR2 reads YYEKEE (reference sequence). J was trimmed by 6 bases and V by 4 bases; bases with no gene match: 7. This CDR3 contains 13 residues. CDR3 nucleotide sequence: TGTGCCAGCAGCGGGGGACAGAGGTTCGAGCAGTACTTC. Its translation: CASSGGQRFEQYF.

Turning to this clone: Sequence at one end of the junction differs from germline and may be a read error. CDR3 in amino acids: CASSSTGTGKLSF. CDR3 DNA: TGTGCCAGCAGTAGTACCGGGACAGGAAAATTATCTTTT. The chain uses TRBV6-5 and TRBJ1-6, with TRBD1 identical over 8 bases. The CDR3 consists of 13 residues. In germline, CDR1 is MNHEY, CDR2 SVGAGI.

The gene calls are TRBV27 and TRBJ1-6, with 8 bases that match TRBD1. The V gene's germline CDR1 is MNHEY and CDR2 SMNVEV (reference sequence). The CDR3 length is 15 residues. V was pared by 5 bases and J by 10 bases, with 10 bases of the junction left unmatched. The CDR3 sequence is CASSALGQVRSPLHF. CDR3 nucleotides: TGTGCCAGCAGTGCCCTGGGACAGGTTAGATCACCCCTCCACTTT.